This T cell receptor beta chain was sequenced in a study of shared clonotypes between healthy human individuals. Worth noting for this clone: The sample has other DNA sequences that encode this CDR3 too.

Naive CD8 cells lacked CD45RO and underwent positive selection for CCR7, leaving out terminally differentiated effector memory CD45RA+ cells. Measured with immunoSEQ multiplex PCR; TCRdb has only the in-frame clones, and not every one. The sample lists around 2,000,000 clones; approximately 95% were seen once. CDR1 and CDR2 (germline): SGDLS, YYNGEE. CDR3 length: 14 residues. With 4 bases removed from V and 0 bases from J, the gap between germline ends came to 9 bases. The V and J genes are TRBV9 and TRBJ2-3, with a tentative D call TRBD2 (6 bases). This TCR was sampled from a man aged 18 to 29 in good health. Specimen: naive CD8+ T cells sorted from blood. CDR3 in amino acids: CASSPGTSTDTQYF. The CDR3 DNA sequence: TGTGCCAGCAGCCCAGGGACTAGCACAGATACGCAGTATTTT. The variable domain in full, completed from reference TRBV9 and TRBJ2-3, reads DSGVTQTPKHLITATGQRVTLRCSPRSGDLSVYWYQQSLDQGLQFLIQYYNGEERAKGNILERFSAQQFPDLHSELNLSSLELGDSALYFCASSPGTSTDTQYFGPGTRLTVL.